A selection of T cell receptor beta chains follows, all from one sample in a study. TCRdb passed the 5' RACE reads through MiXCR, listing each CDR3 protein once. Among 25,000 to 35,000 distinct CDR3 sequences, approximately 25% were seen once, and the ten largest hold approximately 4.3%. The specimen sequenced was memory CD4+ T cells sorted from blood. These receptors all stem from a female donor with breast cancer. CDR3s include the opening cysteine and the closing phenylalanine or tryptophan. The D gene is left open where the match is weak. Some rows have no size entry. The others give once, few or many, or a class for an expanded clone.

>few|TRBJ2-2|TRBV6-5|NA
TGTGCCAGGACTAGGGGCCCCACAGCGAACACCGGGGAGCTGTTTTTT
CARTRGPTANTGELFF
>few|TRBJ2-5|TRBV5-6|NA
TGTGCCAGCAGCTTGGCCGCGGTGGGGGCCCGAGAGACCCAGTACTTC
CASSLAAVGARETQYF
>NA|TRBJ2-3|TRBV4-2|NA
TGTGCCAGCAGCCAAGATTTGAGGGCGGGCACAGATACGCAGTATTTT
CASSQDLRAGTDTQYF
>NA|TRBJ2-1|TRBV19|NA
TGTGCCAGTAGTACGGACTTTATCTCCTACAATGAGCAGTTCTTC
CASSTDFISYNEQFF
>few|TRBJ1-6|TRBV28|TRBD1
TGTGCCAGCAGTAGGACAGGGGGCGGGAATTCACCCCTCCACTTT
CASSRTGGGNSPLHF
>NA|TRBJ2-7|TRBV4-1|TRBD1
TGCGCCAGCAGCCACCCGGGACAGGGCTACGAGCAGTACTTC
CASSHPGQGYEQYF
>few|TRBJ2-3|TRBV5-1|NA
TGCGCCAGCAGCCCCGGATTAGAATTAGATACGCAGTATTTT
CASSPGLELDTQYF
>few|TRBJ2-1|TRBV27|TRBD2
TGTGCCAGCGGAACGGGACTATCCAACAATGAGCAGTTCTTC
CASGTGLSNNEQFF
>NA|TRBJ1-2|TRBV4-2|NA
TGTGCCAGCAGCCAAGCCGGGACACCTGACTATGGCTACACCTTC
CASSQAGTPDYGYTF
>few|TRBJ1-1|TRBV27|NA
TGTGCCAGCTGTCGGGGGCTCACTGAAGCTTTCTTT
CASCRGLTEAFF
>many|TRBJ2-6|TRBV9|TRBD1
TGTGCCAGCAGCGTTGGGACAGGCTCTGGGGCCAACGTCCTGACTTTC
CASSVGTGSGANVLTF
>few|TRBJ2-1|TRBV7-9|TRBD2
TGTGCCAGCAGCTTAGCCCGGACTAGCGGCTACAATGAGCAGTTCTTC
CASSLARTSGYNEQFF
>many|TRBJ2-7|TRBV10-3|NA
TGTGCCATCAGTGATCCAACGGTTTCCAGGACACCCTACGAGCAGTACTTC
CAISDPTVSRTPYEQYF
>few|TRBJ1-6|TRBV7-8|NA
TGTGCCAGCAGCGTTTCGGGACATAGGGGTTCACCCCTCCACTTT
CASSVSGHRGSPLHF
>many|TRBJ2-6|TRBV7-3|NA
TGTGCCAGCAGAGGGGACTTGCCCTCTGGGGCCAACGTCCTGACTTTC
CASRGDLPSGANVLTF
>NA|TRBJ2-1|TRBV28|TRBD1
TGTACCAGCAGAACAGGGGATCGGTACAATGAACAGTTCTTC
CTSRTGDRYNEQFF
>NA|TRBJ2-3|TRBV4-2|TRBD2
TGTGCCAGCAGCCAAGATAGGTCACTAGCGGGAGTGAGAACTAGCACAGATACGCAGTATTTT
CASSQDRSLAGVRTSTDTQYF
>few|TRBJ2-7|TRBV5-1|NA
TGCGCCAGCAGCTTGGCCGGGACCGAAGGGGGAGAGCAGTACTTC
CASSLAGTEGGEQYF
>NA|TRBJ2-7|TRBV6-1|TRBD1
TGTGTCAGCACGTTGGACAGGGGGCCCTACGAGCAGTACTTC
CVSTLDRGPYEQYF
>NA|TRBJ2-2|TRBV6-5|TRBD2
TGTGCCAGCAGACTAGCGGGGGCCACCGGGGAGCTGTTTTTT
CASRLAGATGELFF
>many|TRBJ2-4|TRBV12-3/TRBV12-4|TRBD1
TGTGCCAGCAGTTCCTTGGACGGACAGGGCAGGGACATTCAGTACTTC
CASSSLDGQGRDIQYF
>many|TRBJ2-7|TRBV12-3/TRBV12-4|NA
TGTGCCAGCAGTTTCGCCGGATTCTCCCACGAGCAGTACTTC
CASSFAGFSHEQYF
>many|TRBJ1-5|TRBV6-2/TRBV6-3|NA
TGTGCCAGCAGCCTGCCTGGGACACCTAATCAGCCCCAGCATTTT
CASSLPGTPNQPQHF
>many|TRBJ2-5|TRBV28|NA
TGTGCCAGCAGTTACATGACAAATGGGGAGACCCAGTACTTC
CASSYMTNGETQYF
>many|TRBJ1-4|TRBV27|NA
TGTGCCAGCAGTTGGTCAGGCTTTGATAATGAAAAACTGTTTTTT
CASSWSGFDNEKLFF
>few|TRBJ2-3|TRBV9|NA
TGTGCCAGTAGCGTAGATGGCGGGAGAGGGGGCACGCAGTATTTT
CASSVDGGRGGTQYF
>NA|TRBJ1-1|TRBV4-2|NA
TGTGCCAGCAGCCAAGATGGAGGGGACCCTGAAGCTTTCTTT
CASSQDGGDPEAFF
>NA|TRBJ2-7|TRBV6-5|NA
TGTGCCAGCAGTTACCGAGTCGACAAACCCCACGAGCAGTACTTC
CASSYRVDKPHEQYF
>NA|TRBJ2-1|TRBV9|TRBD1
TGTGCCAGCCAATTCGAGACAGGGACCGATGAGCAGTTCTTC
CASQFETGTDEQFF
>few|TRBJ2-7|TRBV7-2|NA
TGTGCCAGCAGCTTTGGGGCCGTGGGTTACGAGCAGTACTTC
CASSFGAVGYEQYF
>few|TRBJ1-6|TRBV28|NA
TGTGCCAGCATCTGGAGGGGGGGGGCCGATTCACCCCTCCACTTT
CASIWRGGADSPLHF
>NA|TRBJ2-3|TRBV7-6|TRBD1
TGTGCCAGCAGCTTGGGACAGGGCCCAGATACGCAGTATTTT
CASSLGQGPDTQYF
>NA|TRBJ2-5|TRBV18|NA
TGTGCCAGCTCACCACCTCTAGAGACCCAGTACTTC
CASSPPLETQYF
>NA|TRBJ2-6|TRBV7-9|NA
TGTGCCAGCTGGCCCCCCCGGGCAGTAAGCTCTGGGGCCAACGCCCTGACTTTC
CASWPPRAVSSGANALTF
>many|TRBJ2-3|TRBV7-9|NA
TGTGCCAGCAGCTTAGTAGGGATTCAGGGGAGGACAGATACGCAGTATTTT
CASSLVGIQGRTDTQYF
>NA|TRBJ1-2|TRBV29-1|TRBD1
TGCAGCGTCCCCCGGGACAGCTATGGCTACACCTTC
CSVPRDSYGYTF
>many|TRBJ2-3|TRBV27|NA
TGTGCCAGCAGTTACGGCGCGGGCACAGATACGCAGTATTTT
CASSYGAGTDTQYF
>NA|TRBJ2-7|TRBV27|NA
TGTGCCAGCAGTCCCGTTTGGCACTCGTCCTACGAGCAGTACTTC
CASSPVWHSSYEQYF
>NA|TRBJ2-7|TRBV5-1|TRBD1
TGCGCCAGCAGCTTGGTTCGGGACAGTATCCACGAGCAGTACTTC
CASSLVRDSIHEQYF
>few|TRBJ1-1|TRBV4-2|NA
TGTGCCAGCAGCCAAGATGCGAGGCCCCATGAAGCTTTCTTT
CASSQDARPHEAFF
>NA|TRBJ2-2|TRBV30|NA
TGTGCCTGGAGCCTTACCGGGGAGCTGTTTTTT
CAWSLTGELFF
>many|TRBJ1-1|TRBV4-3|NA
TGCGCCAGCAGCCAAGATTTCGAGGAGAACACTGAAGCTTTCTTT
CASSQDFEENTEAFF
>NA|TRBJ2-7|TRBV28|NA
TGTGCCAGCAGTTCCACGGGGGCAGGGTACGAGCAGTACTTC
CASSSTGAGYEQYF
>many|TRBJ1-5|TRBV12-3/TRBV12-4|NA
TGTGCCAGCAGTTTGGATTGGGGGAATCAGCCCCAGCATTTT
CASSLDWGNQPQHF
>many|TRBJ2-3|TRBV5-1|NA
TGCGCCAGCAGCTTGAGAAGGACCTCCACAGATACGCAGTATTTT
CASSLRRTSTDTQYF
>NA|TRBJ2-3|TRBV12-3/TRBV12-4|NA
TGTGCCAGCAGTTTGAGGTACCGAAGTAGCGGAGACCCTAGCACAGATACGCAGTATTTT
CASSLRYRSSGDPSTDTQYF